Following are 23 T cell receptor beta chains from one sample sequenced in a study of blood T cell repertoires in COVID-19. The repertoire was sequenced with immunoSEQ multiplex PCR; TCRdb's copy has only in-frame clones and lacks some. The sample carries about 130,000 clones, just under 85% recorded once. The sequenced material came from peripheral blood. The receptor source for this set is a human donor in a cohort sampled during active COVID-19.

This chain connects TRBV19 to TRBJ1-5; 8 bases agree with TRBD1. The CDR3 covers 15 residues. Germline-derived CDR1 and CDR2 are LNHDA and SQIVND (reference sequence). Trimming removed 5 bases from V and 4 bases from J; junction bases left unmatched: 7. The chain's CDR3 is CASSLQDRENQPQHF. The CDR3 DNA reads as TGTGCCAGTAGTTTACAGGACAGGGAGAATCAGCCCCAGCATTTT. Looking up the rest from reference TRBV19 and TRBJ1-5 gives the full variable domain: DGGITQSPKYLFRKEGQNVTLSCEQNLNHDAMYWYRQDPGQGLRLIYYSQIVNDFQKGDIAEGYSVSREKKESFPLTVTSAQKNPTAFYLCASSLQDRENQPQHFGDGTRLSIL.

CDR3 nucleotide sequence: TGTGCCATCAGTGCCCTAGGCGGCTTGAACACCGGGGAGCTGTTTTTT. Its protein is CAISALGGLNTGELFF. This chain links TRBV10-3 with TRBJ2-2; D not certain. This CDR3 has 16 amino acids. Trimming took 4 bases from V and 1 from J, leaving 13 bases between them. Germline V lookup: CDR1 ENHRY, CDR2 SYGVKD.

Remarks on this clone: The sample carries other DNA sequences with the same CDR3. The V gene is TRBV11-2, the J gene TRBJ1-1, with D maybe TRBD1 (6 bases). CDR3 length: 13 residues. Germline V lookup: CDR1 SGHAT, CDR2 FQNNGV. V lost 6 bases and J 1 base, leaving 9 bases between the germline ends. The CDR3 DNA reads as TGTGCCAGCAGTCTGGGGGCGAACACTGAAGCTTTCTTT. It codes for CASSLGANTEAFF.

The chain couples TRBV6-4 to TRBJ1-2; 7 nucleotides agree with TRBD1. The V gene's germline CDR1 is MRHNA and CDR2 SNTAGT. This CDR3 has 17 residues. Unmatched junction bases numbered 12, after V lost 0 bases and J lost 5 bases. The CDR3 nucleotides read TGTGCCAGCAGTGACTCCCATCTCGACAGGGTCTTATATGGCTACACCTTC. Its translation: CASSDSHLDRVLYGYTF.

The rearrangement links TRBV5-8 to TRBJ2-1, with a weak D call TRBD1 (6 bases). Germline CDR1 reads SGHTS; CDR2 reads YDEGEE. CDR3 length: 14 amino acids. The V end lost 1 base, the J end lost 8 bases, and 13 bases lay between the germline ends. This CDR3 is CASSLTGFVHEQFF. The DNA for the CDR3 is TGTGCCAGCAGCTTGACAGGGTTTGTTCATGAGCAGTTCTTC. The complete variable domain, with remaining parts taken from reference TRBV5-8 and TRBJ2-1, reads EAGVTQSPTHLIKTRGQQATLRCSPISGHTSVYWYQQALGLGLQFLLWYDEGEERNRGNFPPRFSGRQFPNYSSELNVNALELEDSALYLCASSLTGFVHEQFFGPGTRLTVL.

The rearrangement links TRBV10-3 to TRBJ1-2, with a tentative D call TRBD1 (6 bases). V shed 10 bases and J shed 4 bases, with 16 bases lying between them. The germline V gene has CDR1 ENHRY and CDR2 SYGVKD. The length of the CDR3 is 13 residues. The CDR3 loop reads CATRGVDSYGYTF. The CDR3 bases are TGTGCCACCCGGGGCGTGGACAGCTATGGCTACACCTTC.

The chain has TRBV5-6 and TRBJ1-4; D not resolved. Germline CDR1 and CDR2: SGHDT and YYEEEE. The V end was cut by 0 bases, the J end by 0 bases, with 9 bases between. CDR3 length: 16 residues. CDR3 sequence reads: CASSLVDPATNEKLFF. The DNA for the CDR3 is TGTGCCAGCAGCTTGGTTGATCCAGCAACTAATGAAAAACTGTTTTTT.

For the CDR3, the DNA is TGCAGCGTTACCCTGACAGGGGGAGGGTATGGCTACACCTTC. Protein product: CSVTLTGGGYGYTF. The gene calls are TRBV29-1 and TRBJ1-2; 9 bases fit TRBD1. Germline values: CDR1 SQVTM, CDR2 ANQGSEA. The CDR3 runs 14 residues. The junction had 9 bases not matched to a gene; V was cut back by 5 bases and J by 5 bases.

The chain carries TRBV5-1 and TRBJ2-7; 8 nucleotides align to TRBD1. The germline gives CDR1 SGHRS, CDR2 YFSETQ. The CDR3 has 14 residues. Losses at the gene ends were 4 bases for V and 5 bases for J; bases not matched to a gene: 8. This CDR3 reads CASSPRPGGDEQYF. CDR3 bases: TGCGCCAGCAGCCCTAGGCCAGGGGGCGACGAGCAGTACTTC.

The J gene is TRBJ1-1, the V gene TRBV25-1; D possibly corresponds to TRBD1 (5 bases). V was cut by 6 bases and J by 3 bases, with 11 bases left in between. CDR1 is MGHDK, CDR2 SYGVNS, per germline. The CDR3 spans 13 residues. The CDR3 bases are TGTGCCAGCAGCAGGGCGGGGGACACTGAAGCTTTCTTT. Its protein is CASSRAGDTEAFF.

The rearrangement uses TRBV6-5 and TRBJ2-1; D might be TRBD2 (6 bases). The CDR3 extends over 13 amino acids. The V end was cut by 3 bases, the J end by 7 bases, with 10 bases between. Germline lookup yields CDR1 MNHEY and CDR2 SVGAGI. The CDR3 here is CASSYGRGNEQFF. For the CDR3, the DNA is TGTGCCAGCAGTTATGGGCGGGGTAATGAGCAGTTCTTC.

This clone has only one observation. The chain carries TRBV5-1 and TRBJ2-6, with a tentative D call TRBD1 (5 bases). This CDR3 has 15 residues. Trimming left V 5 bases short and J 0 bases short, with 9 bases between. Germline-derived CDR1 and CDR2 are SGHRS and YFSETQ. CDR3 residues: CASRQVFSGANVLTF. Written as DNA, the CDR3 is TGCGCCAGCAGACAGGTGTTCTCTGGGGCCAACGTCCTGACTTTC.

V usage is TRBV18 and J usage is TRBJ2-2, with D tentatively TRBD1 (5 bases). CDR3 size: 14 residues. Germline CDR1 and CDR2: KGHSH and LQKENI. Trimming left V 3 bases short and J 1 base short, with 6 bases between. The CDR3 DNA reads as TGTGCCAGCTCACCCCAGGGGAACACCGGGGAGCTGTTTTTT. Protein sequence: CASSPQGNTGELFF. Supplemented by reference TRBV18 and TRBJ2-2, the full variable domain reads NAGVMQNPRHLVRRRGQEARLRCSPMKGHSHVYWYRQLPEEGLKFMVYLQKENIIDESGMPKERFSAEFPKEGPSILRIQQVVRGDSAAYFCASSPQGNTGELFFGEGSRLTVL.

The rearrangement links TRBV28 to TRBJ2-2, with D possibly TRBD1 on 6 matching bases. The CDR3 contains 15 residues. In germline, CDR1 is MDHEN, CDR2 SYDVKM. The V and J ends lost 4 bases and 1 base respectively, with 10 bases between them. CDR3 amino acids: CASSWPRGNTGELFF. CDR3 nucleotides: TGTGCCAGCAGTTGGCCCAGGGGGAACACCGGGGAGCTGTTTTTT.

The chain recombines TRBV4-1 with TRBJ2-1; 11 bases fit TRBD2. Trimming cost V 3 bases and J 7 bases; bases outside gene matches: 11. Per the germline V gene, CDR1 is MGHRA and CDR2 is YSYEKL. The CDR3 has 17 residues. The CDR3: CASSHPPGLADKNEQFF. CDR3 nucleotide sequence: TGCGCCAGCAGCCATCCCCCGGGACTAGCGGATAAAAATGAGCAGTTCTTC.

This clone was counted between two and nine times. The CDR3 DNA follows: TGTGCCAGCAGTCTCCCCCCCTGGACTAGCGGGGGCATTGGTGAGCAGTACTTC. Amino acid sequence: CASSLPPWTSGGIGEQYF. This chain joins TRBV6-6 and TRBJ2-7; 13 bases match TRBD2. V gave up 5 bases and J gave up 7 bases; unmatched junction bases: 17. The germline V gene has CDR1 MNHNY and CDR2 SVGAGI (reference sequence). The CDR3 runs 18 residues.

This chain joins TRBV5-5 and TRBJ2-7; D ambiguous. The V gene's germline CDR1 is SGHKS and CDR2 YYEKEE (reference sequence). CDR3 length: 15 residues. Between the trimmed V and J ends, which lost 0 bases and 5 bases, there was a span of 15 bases. CDR3 region: CASSLVYRSVNEQYF. The CDR3 nucleotides read TGTGCCAGCAGCTTGGTATACCGGTCTGTCAACGAGCAGTACTTC. The full variable domain, completed using reference TRBV5-5 and TRBJ2-7, is DAGVTQSPTHLIKTRGQQVTLRCSPISGHKSVSWYQQVLGQGPQFIFQYYEKEERGRGNFPDRFSARQFPNYSSELNVNALLLGDSALYLCASSLVYRSVNEQYFGPGTRLTVT.

This clone occurred a few times. J is TRBJ2-7 and V is TRBV2; 9 bases are a match to TRBD1. CDR1 is SNHLY and CDR2 is FYNNEI in the germline V gene. Germline trimming cut 6 bases from V and 4 bases from J; bases unmatched to any gene: 7. The CDR3 loop spans 14 amino acids. The CDR3 DNA is TGTGCCAGCAGAGTGGACAGGGGAATATACGAGCAGTACTTC. This codes for CASRVDRGIYEQYF.

The rearrangement uses TRBV6-1 and TRBJ2-5, with 7 bases matching TRBD2. The CDR3 is 19 amino acids. Unmatched junction bases numbered 21, after V lost 3 bases and J lost 5 bases. Germline values: CDR1 MNHNS, CDR2 SASEGT. The CDR3 DNA follows: TGTGCCAGCAGTGACCAAAGACTAAGGGGAGCGGGGATTGGGGAGACCCAGTACTTC. It translates to CASSDQRLRGAGIGETQYF.

The chain employs TRBV7-5 and TRBJ2-4; the table's D call TRBD2 went unverified against the DNA. TRBV7-5 is shown as a pseudogene. The CDR3 consists of 17 residues. CDR3 sequence (DNA): TGTGCCAGAAGCTTTCCCGGACTAGCGGGGGCCAAAAACATTCAGTACTTC. Protein product: CARSFPGLAGAKNIQYF.

The genes are TRBV19 and TRBJ2-7; TRBD1 matches 7 bases. Germline V gives CDR1 LNHDA, CDR2 SQIVND (reference sequence). This CDR3 is built from 14 residues. Unmatched junction bases numbered 8, after V lost 5 bases and J lost 4 bases. The CDR3 sequence: CASSFSTGQYEQYF. The CDR3 DNA is TGTGCCAGTAGTTTCTCGACAGGGCAGTACGAGCAGTACTTC.

The chain joins TRBV4-1 to TRBJ2-7, with D perhaps matching TRBD2 (6 bases). Trimming removed 4 bases from V and 0 bases from J, with 13 bases in between. The V gene's germline CDR1 is MGHRA and CDR2 YSYEKL. The CDR3 has 15 residues. The CDR3: CASSPRDFTSYEQYF. The CDR3 DNA follows: TGCGCCAGCAGCCCCCGGGACTTTACCTCCTACGAGCAGTACTTC.

The rearrangement uses TRBV5-4 and TRBJ1-1; D gene uncertain. Trimming removed 4 bases from V and 5 bases from J, with 15 bases in between. The CDR3 runs 14 residues. From germline, CDR1 is SGHNT and CDR2 YYREEE (reference sequence). The CDR3 reads CASSAGSWETEAFF. DNA of the CDR3: TGTGCCAGCAGCGCCGGGAGCTGGGAGACTGAAGCTTTCTTT.